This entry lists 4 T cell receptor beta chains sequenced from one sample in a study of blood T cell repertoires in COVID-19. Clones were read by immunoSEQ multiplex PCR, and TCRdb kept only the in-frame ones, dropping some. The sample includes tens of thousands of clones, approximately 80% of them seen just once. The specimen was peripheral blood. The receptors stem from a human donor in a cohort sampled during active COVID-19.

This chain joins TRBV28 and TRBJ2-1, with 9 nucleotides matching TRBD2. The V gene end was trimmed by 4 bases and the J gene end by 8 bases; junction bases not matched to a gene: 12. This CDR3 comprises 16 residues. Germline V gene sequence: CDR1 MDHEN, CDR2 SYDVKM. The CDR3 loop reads CASSSMGASGKYEQFF. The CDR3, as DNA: TGTGCCAGCAGTTCCATGGGGGCTAGCGGGAAGTATGAGCAGTTCTTC.

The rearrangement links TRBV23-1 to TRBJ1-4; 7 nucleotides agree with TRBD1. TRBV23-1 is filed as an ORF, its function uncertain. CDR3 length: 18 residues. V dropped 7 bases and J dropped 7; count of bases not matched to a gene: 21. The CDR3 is CASNVRDRVNKGREKLFF. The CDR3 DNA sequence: TGCGCCAGCAATGTAAGAGACAGGGTGAATAAGGGTCGTGAAAAACTGTTTTTT.

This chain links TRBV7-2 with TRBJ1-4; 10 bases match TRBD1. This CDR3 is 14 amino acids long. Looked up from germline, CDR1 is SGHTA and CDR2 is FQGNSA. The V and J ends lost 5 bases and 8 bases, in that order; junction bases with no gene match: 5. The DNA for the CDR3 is TGTGCCAGCAGCCACGGGACAGGGGAGGAAAAACTGTTTTTT. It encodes CASSHGTGEEKLFF. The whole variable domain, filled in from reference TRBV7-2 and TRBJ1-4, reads GAGVSQSPSNKVTEKGKDVELRCDPISGHTALYWYRQSLGQGLEFLIYFQGNSAPDKSGLPSDRFSAERTGGSVSTLTIQRTQQEDSAVYLCASSHGTGEEKLFFGSGTQLSVL.

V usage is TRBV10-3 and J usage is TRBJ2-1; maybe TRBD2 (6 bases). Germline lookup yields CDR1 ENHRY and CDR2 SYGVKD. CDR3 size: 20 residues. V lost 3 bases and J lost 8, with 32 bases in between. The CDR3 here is CAISDAGTVMSSPRRDEQFF. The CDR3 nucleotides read TGTGCCATCAGTGACGCCGGGACCGTTATGAGTAGTCCGAGGAGGGATGAGCAGTTCTTC.